This T cell receptor beta chain was found in a study of blood T cell repertoires in COVID-19. Sequencing used immunoSEQ multiplex PCR; TCRdb keeps in-frame clones, though not all of them. The sample lists a few hundred thousand clones, roughly 89% seen once, with approximately 0.84% in the top ten. Trimming shortened V by 5 bases and J by 0 bases, and 18 bases separated the two germline ends. The CDR3 is 17 amino acids. Germline-derived CDR1 and CDR2 are SGHTA and FQGNSA. The rearrangement links TRBV7-2 to TRBJ2-3; D possibly corresponds to TRBD2 (6 bases). The sequence was obtained from a man in his thirties or forties with acute or convalescent COVID-19. Source material: peripheral blood. Here the CDR3 reads CASSPRSASGSTDTQYF. The CDR3 nucleotides read TGTGCCAGCAGCCCCCGTAGCGCAAGCGGGAGCACAGATACGCAGTATTTT. The full variable domain, with the rest looked up from reference TRBV7-2 and TRBJ2-3, is GAGVSQSPSNKVTEKGKDVELRCDPISGHTALYWYRQSLGQGLEFLIYFQGNSAPDKSGLPSDRFSAERTGGSVSTLTIQRTQQEDSAVYLCASSPRSASGSTDTQYFGPGTRLTVL.